A single sample gave rise to the 25 T cell receptor beta chains below, sequenced in a study of tumor and adjacent non-tumor tissue in lung cancer. No cell sorting was done before RNA was extracted from the tissue. Three rounds of nested PCR, following a modified ARM-PCR protocol, produced the TCRbeta library. TCRdb recomputed calls from the multiplex PCR reads with MiXCR, one row per CDR3 protein. The sample lists roughly 220,000 distinct CDR3 sequences, about 71% occurring once. The sequenced sample consisted of lung tumor tissue. These receptors all come from a man between 60 and 70 years old with non-small cell lung cancer.

This clonotype was picked up one time. An end of the junction differs from the germline gene, which may be a read error. The chain uses TRBV4-1 and TRBJ2-1; the match to TRBD2 covers 10 bases. This CDR3 is built from 15 residues. Germline V lookup: CDR1 MGHRA, CDR2 YSYEKL. The CDR3 sequence is CACSRGSGGNNEQFF. The CDR3 DNA follows: TGCGCCTGCAGCCGGGGTAGCGGGGGGAACAATGAGCAGTTCTTC.

This clonotype was detected only a few times. The chain is built from TRBV28 and TRBJ1-3; a weak D match, TRBD1 (5 bases). Germline V CDR1 and CDR2: MDHEN, SYDVKM. With 1 base removed from V and 0 bases from J, the gap between germline ends came to 19 bases. CDR3 length equals 19 residues. In DNA form, the CDR3 reads TGTGCCAGCAGTTTATCTTTCAGCGGACATGCGAGCTCTGGAAACACCATATATTTT. It specifies CASSLSFSGHASSGNTIYF. Full variable domain (rest looked up from reference TRBV28 and TRBJ1-3): DVKVTQSSRYLVKRTGEKVFLECVQDMDHENMFWYRQDPGLGLRLIYFSYDVKMKEKGDIPEGYSVSREKKERFSLILESASTNQTSMYLCASSLSFSGHASSGNTIYFGEGSWLTVV.

About this clonotype itself: A read error is likely, as this CDR3 ends without the conserved phenylalanine or tryptophan. As DNA, the CDR3 is TGTGCCAGCAGCGCCACGACAGTGCCCCAAGAGACCCAGTACTTA. This encodes CASSATTVPQETQYL. This sequence joins TRBV5-6 and TRBJ2-5, with a possible D match to TRBD1 (5 bases). The CDR3 sequence is 15 residues long. V dropped 4 bases and J dropped 1 base, with 14 bases sitting between them. In germline, CDR1 is SGHDT, CDR2 YYEEEE.

This clonotype was seen once. One end of the junction is discordant with germline, which a read error may explain. The chain is built from TRBV20-1 and TRBJ2-5, with 13 bases aligning to TRBD2. The CDR3 covers 14 residues. The germline gives CDR1 DFQATT, CDR2 SNEGSKA (reference sequence). The CDR3 spells CSARGLAGSETLYF. The DNA of the CDR3 is TGCAGTGCTAGGGGACTAGCGGGGAGTGAGACCCTGTACTTC.

About this clonotype itself: Relative to the germline gene, one junction end is altered; a read error may explain this. The chain carries TRBV11-1 and TRBJ2-6, with D tentatively TRBD1 (5 bases). The germline CDR1 and CDR2 sequences are SGHAT and FQDESV (reference sequence). This CDR3 region has 16 residues. DNA of the CDR3: TGTGCCAGCAGACCATTAGGTAGCTCTGGGGCCAACGTCCTGACATTC. Its translation: CASRPLGSSGANVLTF.

For this clonotype: A junction boundary mismatches the germline segment, possibly from a read error. The chain joins TRBV6-1 to TRBJ1-1; the D is unclear. This CDR3 has 14 amino acids. CDR1 and CDR2 (germline): MNHNS, SASEGT. The CDR3 nucleotides are TGTGTCAGCAGTTTTGGTTTTTCGAACACTGGAGCTTTCTTC. Translating gives CVSSFGFSNTGAFF.

J is TRBJ2-1 and V is TRBV29-1, with 8 bases aligning to TRBD2. Germline V gene lookup returns CDR1 SQVTM and CDR2 ANQGSEA. The CDR3 length is 13 residues. Trimming took 5 bases from V and 12 from J; bases not matched to a gene: 12. CDR3 sequence: CSVYTITGRVQFF. The CDR3 coding sequence is TGCAGCGTTTATACAATAACCGGGAGGGTGCAGTTCTTC.

A note on this clonotype: The conserved final phenylalanine or tryptophan is absent from the CDR3, which likely points to a read error. The V and J genes are TRBV11-3 and TRBJ1-1; no reliable D call. This CDR3 comprises 13 residues. Germline V lookup: CDR1 SGHNT, CDR2 YENEEA. The CDR3: CTSSFGLHTEAFS. In nucleotides, the CDR3 is TGTACCAGCAGCTTCGGTCTGCACACTGAAGCTTTCTCT.

The chain links TRBV20-1 to TRBJ2-1; D perhaps matches TRBD1 (5 bases). The CDR3 has 15 residues. The ends were cut back, 3 bases at V and 1 base at J, with 13 bases in the middle. Germline assignment: CDR1 DFQATT and CDR2 SNEGSKA (reference sequence). CDR3 residues: CSASRAGLSYNEQFF. For the CDR3, the DNA is TGCAGTGCTAGTAGGGCAGGGTTATCCTACAATGAGCAGTTCTTC.

A note on this clonotype: A much larger clonotype is one base distant, so this may be a read error. J is TRBJ2-3 and V is TRBV20-1; D gene uncertain. Germline assignment: CDR1 DFQATT and CDR2 SNEGSKA (reference sequence). V lost 2 bases and J 4 bases, leaving 7 bases between the germline ends. This CDR3 is built from 12 residues. The DNA of the CDR3 is TGCAGTGCTAGATGTGGAGCAGATACGCAGTATTTT. The encoded protein is CSARCGADTQYF.

The chain is built from TRBV7-3 and TRBJ2-1, with D possibly called TRBD1 or TRBD2 (5 bases each). The V gene lost 5 bases and the J gene lost 5 bases, with 10 bases spanning the gap. This CDR3 region has 13 residues. Germline lookup yields CDR1 SGHTA and CDR2 FQGTGA. The CDR3 nucleotides are TGTGCCAGCAGCCCGGGACCGAACAATGAGCAGTTCTTC. It is translated as CASSPGPNNEQFF.

On this clonotype: Sequence at one end of the junction differs from germline and may be a read error. The V call is TRBV11-3, the J call TRBJ1-2; D is perhaps TRBD1 (6 bases). This CDR3 has 13 residues. The germline V gene encodes CDR1 SGHNT and CDR2 YENEEA. The CDR3 is CASRPTGNYGYNF. For the CDR3, the DNA is TGTGCCAGCAGGCCAACAGGGAACTATGGCTACAACTTC.

This chain uses TRBV5-5 with TRBJ2-1; D may be TRBD2 (6 bases). Germline values: CDR1 SGHKS, CDR2 YYEKEE (reference sequence). This CDR3 has 13 residues. V was shortened by 3 bases and J by 6 bases, with 10 bases between the two germline ends. The DNA of the CDR3 is TGTGCCAGCAGCTCTCAACTAGCCAATGAGCAGTTCTTC. Protein product: CASSSQLANEQFF.

This clonotype was detected once. Mismatch with germline at one junction end may stem from a read error. The chain employs TRBV29-1 and TRBJ2-7, with D unresolved. The CDR3 extends over 12 amino acids. Germline lookup yields CDR1 SQVTM and CDR2 ANQGSEA. CDR3 region: CSVCDPTYEHYF. In DNA form, the CDR3 reads TGCAGCGTTTGCGACCCCACCTACGAGCACTACTTC.

On this clonotype itself: The junction does not match germline at one end; this may be a read error. The chain links TRBV6-1 to TRBJ2-7; D ambiguous. The CDR3 totals 13 residues. CDR1 and CDR2 from the germline V gene are MNHNS and SASEGT. For the CDR3, the DNA is TGTGTCAGCAGTCCAACGACCAGTGACGAGCAGTACTTC. Its translation: CVSSPTTSDEQYF.

With regard to this clonotype: An end of the junction differs from the germline gene, which may be a read error. This chain links TRBV4-3 with TRBJ2-6; D gene ambiguous. CDR1 is LGHNA, CDR2 YSLEER, per germline. The CDR3 runs to 16 residues. The CDR3 reads CASSQEAVTGANVLTF. The CDR3 nucleotides are TGCGCCAGCAGCCAAGAGGCGGTGACTGGAGCCAACGTCCTGACATTC.

Comments on this clonotype: This may arise from a read error, as a much more abundant clone is one base away. The rearrangement links TRBV20-1 to TRBJ2-5; 9 nucleotides align to TRBD2. The germline V gene encodes CDR1 DFQATT and CDR2 SNEGSKA (reference sequence). The CDR3 totals 12 residues. The CDR3 DNA follows: TGCAGTGCGCAGACTAGCGGCGAGACCCAGAACTTC. Residues: CSAQTSGETQNF.

Comment on this clonotype: Its ends do not fully match the called genes, so a read error is possible. The V call is TRBV20-1, the J call TRBJ2-7, with a weak D call TRBD1 (6 bases). CDR1 is DFQATT and CDR2 is SNEGSKA in the germline V gene (reference sequence). The CDR3 is 11 residues long. This CDR3 reads CSTRDTNEQYF. CDR3 sequence (DNA): TGCAGTACTAGGGACACCAACGAGCAGTACTTC.

There are a few counts of this clonotype. The germline gene is not matched at one end of the junction; a read error may be the cause. The gene calls are TRBV6-4 and TRBJ2-3; D not resolved. In germline, CDR1 is MRHNA, CDR2 SNTAGT. This CDR3 spans 13 amino acids. CDR3 sequence reads: CANSDSSTDTQYF. CDR3 nucleotide sequence: TGTGCCAACAGTGATTCCAGCACAGATACGCAGTATTTT.

On this clonotype: Because it lacks the conserved phenylalanine or tryptophan at the end, this CDR3 is likely a read error. The chain combines TRBV11-2 with TRBJ2-2; D gene ambiguous. Germline values: CDR1 SGHAT, CDR2 FQNNGV. CDR3 length: 13 amino acids. CDR3 sequence reads: CASSLVYTGELFC. The CDR3 DNA sequence: TGTGCCAGCAGCTTAGTTTACACAGGGGAGCTGTTTTGT.

As concerns this clonotype: One end of the junction does not line up with germline, which may come from a read error. The rearrangement joins TRBV4-3 to TRBJ1-4, with D perhaps TRBD1 (5 bases). Germline CDR1 LGHNA, CDR2 YSLEER. This CDR3 has 16 residues. For the CDR3, the DNA is TGCGCCATCAGCCGGCGGCAGGGCGCAACTAATGAAAAACTGTTTTTC. Translation gives CAISRRQGATNEKLFF.

This clonotype appeared a few times. The rearrangement joins TRBV6-1 to TRBJ2-7; 7 nucleotides align to TRBD2. Germline CDR1 and CDR2: MNHNS and SASEGT. The trim removed 2 bases at V and 4 bases at J, leaving 2 bases unmatched. The CDR3 sequence is 13 residues long. In DNA form, the CDR3 reads TGTGCCAGCAGTGAACTAGCGGAATACGAGCAGTACTTC. This codes for CASSELAEYEQYF.

This clonotype was detected only once. The junction departs from germline at one end; a sequencing error may be responsible. The V gene is TRBV20-1, the J gene TRBJ2-7; 10 bases agree with TRBD2. The length of the CDR3 is 13 residues. Germline V lookup: CDR1 DFQATT, CDR2 SNEGSKA (reference sequence). CDR3: CSARGLAGREKYF. The CDR3 region has the DNA TGCAGTGCTAGAGGACTAGCGGGCCGCGAGAAGTATTTC.

Regarding this clonotype: Being one base from a much bigger clone, this may be a read error. V gene TRBV29-1 combines with J gene TRBJ2-2, with D maybe TRBD2 (6 bases). V was cut by 4 bases and J by 9 bases, with 24 bases left in between. The CDR3 spans 16 residues. The germline V gene has CDR1 SQVTM and CDR2 ANQGSEA. CDR3 amino acids: CSVVLSGRTGTWELFF. The CDR3 region has the DNA TGCAGCGTTGTACTTAGCGGCCGAACGGGTACCTGGGAGCTGTTTTTT.

This clonotype was detected only a few times. A read error may be the cause here, since a much bigger clone is one base away. The chain uses TRBV20-1 and TRBJ2-2; maybe TRBD2 (7 bases). V was shortened by 7 bases and J by 6 bases, with 21 bases between the two germline ends. The CDR3 covers 15 residues. Per the germline V gene, CDR1 is DFQATT and CDR2 is SNEGSKA (reference sequence). The CDR3, as DNA: TGCAGTGTTCCTACAGGGAGGGCGGGACCCGGGGAGCTGTTTTTT. Amino acids: CSVPTGRAGPGELFF.